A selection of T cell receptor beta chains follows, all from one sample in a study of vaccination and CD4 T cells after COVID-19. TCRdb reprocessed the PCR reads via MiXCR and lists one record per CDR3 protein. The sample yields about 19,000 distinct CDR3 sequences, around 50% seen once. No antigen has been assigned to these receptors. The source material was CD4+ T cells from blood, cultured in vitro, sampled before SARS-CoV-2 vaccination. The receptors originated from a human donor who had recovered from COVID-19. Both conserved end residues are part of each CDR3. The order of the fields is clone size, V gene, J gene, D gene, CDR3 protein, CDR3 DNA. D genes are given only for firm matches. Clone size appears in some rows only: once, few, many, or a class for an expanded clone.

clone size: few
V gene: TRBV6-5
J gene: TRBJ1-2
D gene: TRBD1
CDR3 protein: CASSWGDRASKNYGYTF
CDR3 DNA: TGTGCCAGCAGTTGGGGGGACAGGGCCTCCAAAAACTATGGCTACACCTTC

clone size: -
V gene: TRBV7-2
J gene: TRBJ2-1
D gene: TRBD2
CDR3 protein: CASSLEAGVGNEQFF
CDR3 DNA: TGTGCCAGCAGCTTAGAAGCGGGAGTGGGCAATGAGCAGTTCTTC

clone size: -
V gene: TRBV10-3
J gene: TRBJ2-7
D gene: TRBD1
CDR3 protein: CAISTPLTGGLEQYF
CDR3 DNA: TGTGCCATCAGTACGCCCCTGACAGGGGGACTCGAGCAGTACTTC

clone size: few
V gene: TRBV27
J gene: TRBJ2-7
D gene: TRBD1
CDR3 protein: CASAAQTRGYEQYF
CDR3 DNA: TGTGCCAGCGCGGCTCAAACCAGGGGGTACGAGCAGTACTTC

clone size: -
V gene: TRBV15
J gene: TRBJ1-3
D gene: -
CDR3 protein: CATSRQRQLGNTIYF
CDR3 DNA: TGTGCCACCAGCCGACAGAGACAGTTGGGAAACACCATATATTTT

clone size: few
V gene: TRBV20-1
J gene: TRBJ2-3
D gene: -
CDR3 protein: CSASPRDGTDTQYF
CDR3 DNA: TGCAGTGCTAGCCCTCGGGACGGCACAGATACGCAGTATTTT

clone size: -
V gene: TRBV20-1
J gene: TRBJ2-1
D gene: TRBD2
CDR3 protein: CSARDRLGTSGRGGTYNEQFF
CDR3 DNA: TGCAGTGCTAGAGATCGCTTGGGGACTAGCGGGAGGGGAGGAACCTACAATGAGCAGTTCTTC

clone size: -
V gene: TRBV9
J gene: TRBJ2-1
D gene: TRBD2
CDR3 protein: CASSGLAGGLNEQFF
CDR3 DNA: TGTGCCAGCAGCGGACTAGCGGGGGGACTTAATGAGCAGTTCTTC

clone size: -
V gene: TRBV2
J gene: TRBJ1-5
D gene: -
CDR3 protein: CASSELIPGNQPQHF
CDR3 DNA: TGTGCCAGCAGTGAGCTAATCCCTGGCAATCAGCCCCAGCATTTT

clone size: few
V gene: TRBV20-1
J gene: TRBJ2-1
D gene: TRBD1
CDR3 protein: CSASRGQGIYNEQFF
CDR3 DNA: TGCAGTGCTAGTAGGGGACAGGGGATTTACAATGAGCAGTTCTTC

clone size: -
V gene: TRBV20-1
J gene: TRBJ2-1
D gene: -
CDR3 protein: CSARFASSEQFF
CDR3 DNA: TGCAGTGCTAGATTTGCGTCTAGTGAGCAGTTCTTC

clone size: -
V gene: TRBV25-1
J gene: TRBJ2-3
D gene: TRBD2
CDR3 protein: CASSLASGRRDTDTQYF
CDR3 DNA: TGTGCCAGCAGTCTCGCTAGCGGGAGACGGGACACAGATACGCAGTATTTT

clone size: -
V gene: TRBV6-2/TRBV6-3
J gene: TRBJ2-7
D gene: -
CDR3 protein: CASSYSEGSPAYEQYF
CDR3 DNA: TGTGCCAGCAGTTACTCGGAGGGTTCTCCCGCCTACGAGCAGTACTTC

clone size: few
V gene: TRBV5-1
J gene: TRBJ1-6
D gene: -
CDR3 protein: CASSFTGPNSPLHF
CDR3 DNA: TGCGCCAGCAGCTTCACAGGGCCTAATTCACCCCTCCACTTT

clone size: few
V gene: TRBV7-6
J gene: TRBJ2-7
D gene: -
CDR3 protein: CASSPIQENYEQYF
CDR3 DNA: TGTGCCAGCAGCCCCATACAGGAAAACTACGAGCAGTACTTC

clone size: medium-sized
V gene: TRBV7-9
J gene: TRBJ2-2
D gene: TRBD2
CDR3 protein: CASSLVLAGTGELFF
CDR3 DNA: TGTGCCAGCAGCTTAGTACTAGCGGGTACCGGGGAGCTGTTTTTT

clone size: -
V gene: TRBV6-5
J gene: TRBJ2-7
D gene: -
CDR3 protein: CASSYSAKPTYEQYF
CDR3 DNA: TGTGCCAGCAGTTACTCGGCCAAACCCACCTACGAGCAGTACTTC

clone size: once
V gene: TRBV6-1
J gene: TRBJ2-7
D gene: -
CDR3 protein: CASSSIGQGYEQYF
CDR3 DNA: TGTGCCAGTTCGTCCATTGGGCAGGGCTACGAGCAGTACTTC

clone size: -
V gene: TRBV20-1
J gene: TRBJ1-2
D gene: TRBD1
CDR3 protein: CSATDRDGYGYTF
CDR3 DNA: TGCAGTGCCACGGACAGGGATGGATATGGCTACACCTTC

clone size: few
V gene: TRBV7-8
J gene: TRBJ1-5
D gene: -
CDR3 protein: CASSLVRVFPSNQPQHF
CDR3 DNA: TGTGCCAGCAGCTTAGTTCGGGTTTTCCCTAGCAATCAGCCCCAGCATTTT